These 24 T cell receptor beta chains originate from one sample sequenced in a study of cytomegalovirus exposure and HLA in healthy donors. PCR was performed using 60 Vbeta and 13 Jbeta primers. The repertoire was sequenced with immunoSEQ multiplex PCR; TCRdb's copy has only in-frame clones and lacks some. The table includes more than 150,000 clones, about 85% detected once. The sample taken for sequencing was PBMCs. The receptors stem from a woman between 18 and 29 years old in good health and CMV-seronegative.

CDR3 loop: CAIDRDRSFTEAFF. CDR3 coding DNA: TGTGCCATCGACCGGGACAGATCTTTCACTGAAGCTTTCTTT. The gene calls are TRBV2 and TRBJ1-1; TRBD1 matches at 7 bases. V lost 10 bases to trimming and J lost 4 bases; unmatched junction nucleotides: 12. The CDR3 contains 14 residues. Germline V gene lookup returns CDR1 SNHLY and CDR2 FYNNEI.

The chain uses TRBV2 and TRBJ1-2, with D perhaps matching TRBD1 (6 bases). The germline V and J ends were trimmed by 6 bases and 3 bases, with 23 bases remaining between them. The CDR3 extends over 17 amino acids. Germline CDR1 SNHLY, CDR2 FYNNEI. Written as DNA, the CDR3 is TGTGCCAGCAGCCCCCAATCTGATGGGGGCACCGACTATGGCTACACCTTC. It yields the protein CASSPQSDGGTDYGYTF.

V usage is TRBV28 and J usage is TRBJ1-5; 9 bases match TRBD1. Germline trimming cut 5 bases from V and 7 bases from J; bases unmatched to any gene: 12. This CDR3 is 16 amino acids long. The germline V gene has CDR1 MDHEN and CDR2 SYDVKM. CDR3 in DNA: TGTGCCAGCAGTCCACCGGACAGGGGAGGAGGGCAGCCCCAGCATTTT. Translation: CASSPPDRGGGQPQHF.

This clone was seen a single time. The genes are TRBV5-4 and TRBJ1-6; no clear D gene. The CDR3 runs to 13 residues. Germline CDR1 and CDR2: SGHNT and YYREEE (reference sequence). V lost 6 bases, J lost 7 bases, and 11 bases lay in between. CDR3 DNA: TGTGCCAGCAAAGACTCCGGGAATTCACCCCTCCACTTT. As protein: CASKDSGNSPLHF.

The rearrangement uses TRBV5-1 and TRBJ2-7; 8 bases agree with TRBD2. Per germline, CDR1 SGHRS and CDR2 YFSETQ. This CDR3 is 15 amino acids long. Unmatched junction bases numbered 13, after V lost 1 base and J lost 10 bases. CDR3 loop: CASSLTQAGVLKQYF. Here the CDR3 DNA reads TGCGCCAGCAGCTTGACCCAAGCGGGAGTGTTAAAACAGTACTTC.

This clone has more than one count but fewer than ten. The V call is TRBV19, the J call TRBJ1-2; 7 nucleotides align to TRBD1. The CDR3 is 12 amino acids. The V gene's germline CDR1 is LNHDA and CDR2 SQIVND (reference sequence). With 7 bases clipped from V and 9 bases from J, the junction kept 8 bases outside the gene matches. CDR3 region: CASTAQGVRYTF. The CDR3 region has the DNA TGTGCCAGTACTGCCCAGGGGGTCCGCTACACCTTC.

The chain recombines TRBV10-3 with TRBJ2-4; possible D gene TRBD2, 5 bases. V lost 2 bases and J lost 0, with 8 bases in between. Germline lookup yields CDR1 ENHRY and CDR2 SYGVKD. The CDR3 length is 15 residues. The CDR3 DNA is TGTGCCATCAGTGAGGGCGGACTAGCCAAAAACATTCAGTACTTC. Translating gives CAISEGGLAKNIQYF.

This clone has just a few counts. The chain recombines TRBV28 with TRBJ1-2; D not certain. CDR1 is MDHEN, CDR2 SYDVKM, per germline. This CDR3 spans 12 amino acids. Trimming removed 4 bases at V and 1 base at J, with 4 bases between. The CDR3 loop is CASSSLNYGYTF. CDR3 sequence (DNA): TGTGCCAGCAGTTCCCTTAACTATGGCTACACCTTC.

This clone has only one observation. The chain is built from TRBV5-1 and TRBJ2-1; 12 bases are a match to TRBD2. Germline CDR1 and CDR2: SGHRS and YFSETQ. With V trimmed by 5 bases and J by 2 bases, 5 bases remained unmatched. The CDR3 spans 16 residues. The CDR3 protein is CASSSPSGGAYNEQFF. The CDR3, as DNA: TGCGCCAGCAGTTCTCCTAGCGGGGGGGCCTACAATGAGCAGTTCTTC. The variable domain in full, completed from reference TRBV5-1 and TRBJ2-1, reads KAGVTQTPRYLIKTRGQQVTLSCSPISGHRSVSWYQQTPGQGLQFLFEYFSETQRNKGNFPGRFSGRQFSNSRSEMNVSTLELGDSALYLCASSSPSGGAYNEQFFGPGTRLTVL.

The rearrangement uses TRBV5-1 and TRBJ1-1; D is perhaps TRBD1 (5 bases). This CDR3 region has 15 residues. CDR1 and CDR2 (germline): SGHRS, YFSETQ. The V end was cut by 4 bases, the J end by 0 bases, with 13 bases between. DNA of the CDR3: TGCGCCAGCAGCGCGGACAAACCCATGAACACTGAAGCTTTCTTT. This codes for CASSADKPMNTEAFF.

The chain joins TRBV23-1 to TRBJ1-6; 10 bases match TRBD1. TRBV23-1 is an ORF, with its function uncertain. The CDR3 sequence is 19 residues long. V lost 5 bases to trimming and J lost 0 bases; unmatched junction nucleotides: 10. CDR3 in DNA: TGCGCCAGCAGTGGCCGACAGGGGGCGAAAGGCTCCTATAATTCACCCCTCCACTTT. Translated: CASSGRQGAKGSYNSPLHF.

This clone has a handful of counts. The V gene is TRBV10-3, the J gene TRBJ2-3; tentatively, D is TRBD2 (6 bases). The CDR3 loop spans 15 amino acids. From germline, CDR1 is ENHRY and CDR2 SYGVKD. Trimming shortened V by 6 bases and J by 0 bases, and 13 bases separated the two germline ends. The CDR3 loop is CAISRSGASTDTQYF. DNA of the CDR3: TGTGCCATCAGCCGTAGCGGAGCTAGCACAGATACGCAGTATTTT.

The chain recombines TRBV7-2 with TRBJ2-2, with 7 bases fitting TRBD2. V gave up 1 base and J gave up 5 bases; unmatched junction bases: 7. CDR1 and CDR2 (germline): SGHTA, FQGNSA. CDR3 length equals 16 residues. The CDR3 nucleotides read TGTGCCAGCAGCTTAGTCACTAGCGTATCGACCGGGGAGCTGTTTTTT. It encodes CASSLVTSVSTGELFF.

The CDR3, as DNA: TGTGCCAGCAGCTTAGATCCGGGAACCTACGAGCAGTACTTC. Its protein product is CASSLDPGTYEQYF. The J gene is TRBJ2-7, the V gene TRBV7-6; weak D call: TRBD2 (5 bases). The germline V gene has CDR1 SGHVS and CDR2 FNYEAQ. Trimming took 1 base from V and 2 from J, leaving 9 bases between them. This CDR3 is 14 amino acids long.

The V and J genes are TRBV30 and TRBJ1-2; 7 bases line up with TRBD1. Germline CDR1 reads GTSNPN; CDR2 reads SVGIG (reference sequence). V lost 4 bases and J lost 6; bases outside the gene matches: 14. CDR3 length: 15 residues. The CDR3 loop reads CAWNRGQQFENGYTF. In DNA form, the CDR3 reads TGTGCCTGGAATCGGGGACAGCAATTTGAAAATGGCTACACCTTC.

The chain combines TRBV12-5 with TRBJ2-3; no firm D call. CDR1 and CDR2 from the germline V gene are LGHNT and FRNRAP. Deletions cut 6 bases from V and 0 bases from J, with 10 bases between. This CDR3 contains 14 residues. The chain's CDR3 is CASGMALSTDTQYF. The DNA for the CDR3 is TGTGCTAGTGGGATGGCCCTTAGCACAGATACGCAGTATTTT.

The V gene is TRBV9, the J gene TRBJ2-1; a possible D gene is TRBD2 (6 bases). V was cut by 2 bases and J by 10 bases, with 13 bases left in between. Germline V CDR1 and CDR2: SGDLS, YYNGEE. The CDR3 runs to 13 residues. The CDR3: CASSVGGEGEQFF. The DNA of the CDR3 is TGTGCCAGCAGCGTGGGGGGAGAGGGCGAGCAGTTCTTC.

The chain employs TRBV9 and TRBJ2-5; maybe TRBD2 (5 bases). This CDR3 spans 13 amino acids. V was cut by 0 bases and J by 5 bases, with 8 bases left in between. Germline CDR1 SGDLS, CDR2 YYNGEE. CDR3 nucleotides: TGTGCCAGCAGCGTAGTCGGGGAGGAGACCCAGTACTTC. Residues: CASSVVGEETQYF. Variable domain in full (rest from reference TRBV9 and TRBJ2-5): DSGVTQTPKHLITATGQRVTLRCSPRSGDLSVYWYQQSLDQGLQFLIQYYNGEERAKGNILERFSAQQFPDLHSELNLSSLELGDSALYFCASSVVGEETQYFGPGTRLLVL.

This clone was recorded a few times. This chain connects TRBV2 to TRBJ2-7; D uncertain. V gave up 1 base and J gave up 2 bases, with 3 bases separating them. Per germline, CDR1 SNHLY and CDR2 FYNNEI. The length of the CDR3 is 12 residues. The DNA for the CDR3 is TGTGCCAGCAGTGAAGTAACCTACGAGCAGTACTTC. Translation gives CASSEVTYEQYF.

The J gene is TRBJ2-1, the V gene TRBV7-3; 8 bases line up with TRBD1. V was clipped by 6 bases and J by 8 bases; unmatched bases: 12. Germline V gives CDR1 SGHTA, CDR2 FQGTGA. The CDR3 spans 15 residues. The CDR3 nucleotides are TGTGCCAGCAGTGTGGCTGGACAGGGTCGCTATGAGCAGTTCTTC. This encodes CASSVAGQGRYEQFF.

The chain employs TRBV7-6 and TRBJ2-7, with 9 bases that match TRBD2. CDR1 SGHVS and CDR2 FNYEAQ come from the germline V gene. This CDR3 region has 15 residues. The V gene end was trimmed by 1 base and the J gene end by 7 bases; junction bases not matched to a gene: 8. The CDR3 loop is CASSLDAGGPGEQYF. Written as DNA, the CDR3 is TGTGCCAGCAGCTTAGACGCGGGAGGGCCGGGAGAGCAGTACTTC.

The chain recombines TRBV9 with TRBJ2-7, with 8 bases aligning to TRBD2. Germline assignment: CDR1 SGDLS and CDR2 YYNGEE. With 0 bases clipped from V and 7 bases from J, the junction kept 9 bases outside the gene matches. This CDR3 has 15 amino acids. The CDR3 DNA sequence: TGTGCCAGCAGCGTAGACGGGACTAGGGCCTGTGAGCAGTACTTC. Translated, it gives CASSVDGTRACEQYF.

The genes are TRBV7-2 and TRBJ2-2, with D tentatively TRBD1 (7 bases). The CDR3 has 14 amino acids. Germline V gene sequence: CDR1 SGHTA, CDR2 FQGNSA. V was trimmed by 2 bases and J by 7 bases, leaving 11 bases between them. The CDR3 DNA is TGTGCCAGCAGCTTACAGGGGGGAGGCGGGGAGCTGTTTTTT. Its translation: CASSLQGGGGELFF.

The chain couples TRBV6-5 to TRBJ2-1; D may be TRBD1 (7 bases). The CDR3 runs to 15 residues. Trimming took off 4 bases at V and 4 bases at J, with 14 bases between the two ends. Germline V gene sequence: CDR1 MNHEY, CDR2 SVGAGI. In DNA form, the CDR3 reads TGTGCCAGCAGTTCCACGGCAGGGGGGTACAATGAGCAGTTCTTC. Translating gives CASSSTAGGYNEQFF.